Included here is one TCR beta chain sequence, with context. Its cognate antigen is unknown. This entry is derived from a study of cytotoxic CD8 clonotypes in ibrutinib-treated CLL. Profiling relied on immunoSEQ multiplex PCR, and the TCRdb table lists in-frame clones only, not all of them. Among about 140,000 clones, 80% were seen once, and the ten largest hold 7.6%. Overall study findings and caveats: The clonality rise at ibrutinib response reflected private clonotype expansion.

The material sequenced was PBMCs, taken after 36 months of ibrutinib treatment. This TCR was sampled from a human donor with chronic lymphocytic leukemia.

CDR3 sequence: CASSSQGSSYNEQFF. In nucleotides, the CDR3 is TGTGCCAGCAGCTCGCAGGGGAGCTCCTACAATGAGCAGTTCTTC. The chain carries TRBV7-9 and TRBJ2-1; D may be TRBD1 (6 bases). The germline V gene has CDR1 SEHNR and CDR2 FQNEAQ (reference sequence). V lost 4 bases, J lost 0 bases, and 10 bases lay in between. This CDR3 is built from 15 residues.